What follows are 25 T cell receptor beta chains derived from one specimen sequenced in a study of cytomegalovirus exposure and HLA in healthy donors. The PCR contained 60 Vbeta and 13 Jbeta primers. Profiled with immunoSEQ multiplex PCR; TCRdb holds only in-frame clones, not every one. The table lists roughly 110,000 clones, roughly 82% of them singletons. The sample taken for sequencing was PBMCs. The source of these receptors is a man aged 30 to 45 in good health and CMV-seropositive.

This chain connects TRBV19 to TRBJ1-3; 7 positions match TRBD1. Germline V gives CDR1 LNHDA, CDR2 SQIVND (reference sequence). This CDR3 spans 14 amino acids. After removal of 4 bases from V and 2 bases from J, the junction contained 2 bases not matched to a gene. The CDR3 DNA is TGTGCCAGTAGTACCAGGGGGACTGGAAACACCATATATTTT. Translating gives CASSTRGTGNTIYF.

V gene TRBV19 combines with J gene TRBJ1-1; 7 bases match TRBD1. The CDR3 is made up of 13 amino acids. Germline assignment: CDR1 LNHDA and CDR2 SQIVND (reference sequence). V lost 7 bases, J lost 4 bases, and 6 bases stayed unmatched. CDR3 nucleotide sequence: TGTGCCAGTACCCCAGGGGGTATCACTGAAGCTTTCTTT. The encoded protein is CASTPGGITEAFF.

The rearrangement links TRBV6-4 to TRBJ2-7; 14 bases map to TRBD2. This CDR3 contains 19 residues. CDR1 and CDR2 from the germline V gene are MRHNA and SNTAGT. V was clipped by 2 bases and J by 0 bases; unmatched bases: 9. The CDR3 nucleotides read TGTGCCAGCAGTGACCCGACTAGCGGGGGGGCCTTTTGCTCCTACGAGCAGTACTTC. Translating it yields CASSDPTSGGAFCSYEQYF.

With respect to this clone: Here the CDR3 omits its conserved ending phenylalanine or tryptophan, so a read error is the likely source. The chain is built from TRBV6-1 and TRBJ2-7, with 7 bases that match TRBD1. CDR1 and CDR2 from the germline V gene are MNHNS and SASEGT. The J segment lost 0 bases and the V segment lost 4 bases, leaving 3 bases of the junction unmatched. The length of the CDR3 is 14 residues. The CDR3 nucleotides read TGTGCCAGCAGTGGGACAGGAAGCTCCTACGAGCAGTACCTC. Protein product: CASSGTGSSYEQYL.

CDR3 in DNA: TGCGCCAGCAGCTTTAATTTTTACGAGCAGTACTTC. It yields the protein CASSFNFYEQYF. The J gene is TRBJ2-7, the V gene TRBV5-1; no firm D call. V shed 2 bases and J shed 4 bases, with 7 bases lying between them. This CDR3 comprises 12 residues. Germline assignment: CDR1 SGHRS and CDR2 YFSETQ. Full variable domain (rest looked up from reference TRBV5-1 and TRBJ2-7): KAGVTQTPRYLIKTRGQQVTLSCSPISGHRSVSWYQQTPGQGLQFLFEYFSETQRNKGNFPGRFSGRQFSNSRSEMNVSTLELGDSALYLCASSFNFYEQYFGPGTRLTVT.

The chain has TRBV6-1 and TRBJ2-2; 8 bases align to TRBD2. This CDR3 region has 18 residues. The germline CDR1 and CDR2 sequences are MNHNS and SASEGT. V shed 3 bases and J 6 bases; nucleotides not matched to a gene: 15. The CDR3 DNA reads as TGTGCCAGCAGTGATAACCTCGTGGGTAGCGGGGATCCCGGGGAGCTGTTTTTT. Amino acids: CASSDNLVGSGDPGELFF.

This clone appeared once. The CDR3 sequence: CASRGDNNYGYTF. The CDR3 region has the DNA TGCGCCAGCAGGGGGGACAATAACTATGGCTACACCTTC. This sequence joins TRBV10-2 and TRBJ1-2; TRBD1 might be the D (6 bases). V was pared by 6 bases and J by 1 base, with 9 bases between. CDR3 size: 13 residues. Germline values: CDR1 WSHSY, CDR2 SAAADI.

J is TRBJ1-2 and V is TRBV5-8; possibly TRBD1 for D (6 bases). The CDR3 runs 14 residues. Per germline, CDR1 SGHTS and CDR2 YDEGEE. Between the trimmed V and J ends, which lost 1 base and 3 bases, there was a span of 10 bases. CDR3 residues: CASSLYNRDYGYTF. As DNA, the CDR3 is TGTGCCAGCAGCTTGTATAACAGGGACTATGGCTACACCTTC.

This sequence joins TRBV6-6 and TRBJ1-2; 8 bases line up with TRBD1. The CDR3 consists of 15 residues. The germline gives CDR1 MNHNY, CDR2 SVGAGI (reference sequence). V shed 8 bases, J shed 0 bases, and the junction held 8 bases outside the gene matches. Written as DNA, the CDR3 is TGTGCCAGCCTTTCCGGACAGGGAGCTAACTATGGCTACACCTTC. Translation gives CASLSGQGANYGYTF.

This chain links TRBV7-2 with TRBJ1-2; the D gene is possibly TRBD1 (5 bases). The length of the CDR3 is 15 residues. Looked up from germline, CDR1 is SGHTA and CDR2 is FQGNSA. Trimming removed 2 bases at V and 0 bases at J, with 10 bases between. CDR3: CASSLYGAPNYGYTF. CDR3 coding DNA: TGTGCCAGCAGCTTATATGGGGCCCCTAACTATGGCTACACCTTC.

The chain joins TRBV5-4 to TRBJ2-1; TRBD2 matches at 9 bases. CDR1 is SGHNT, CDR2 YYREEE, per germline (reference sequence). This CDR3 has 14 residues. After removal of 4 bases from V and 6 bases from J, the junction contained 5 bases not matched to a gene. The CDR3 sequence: CASSLGTSFNEQFF. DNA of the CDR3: TGTGCCAGCAGCCTCGGGACTAGCTTCAATGAGCAGTTCTTC.

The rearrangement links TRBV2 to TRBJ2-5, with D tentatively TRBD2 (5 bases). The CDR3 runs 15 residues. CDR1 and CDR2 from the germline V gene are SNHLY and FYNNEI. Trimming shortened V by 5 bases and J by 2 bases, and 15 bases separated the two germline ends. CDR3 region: CASSRDTGRQETQYF. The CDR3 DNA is TGTGCCAGCAGTCGAGACACTGGGAGACAAGAGACCCAGTACTTC.

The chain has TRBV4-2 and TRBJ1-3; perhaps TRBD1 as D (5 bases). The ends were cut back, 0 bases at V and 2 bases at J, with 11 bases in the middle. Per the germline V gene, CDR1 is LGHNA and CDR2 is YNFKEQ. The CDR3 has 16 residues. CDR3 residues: CASSQDGGGTGNTIYF. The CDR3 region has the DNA TGTGCCAGCAGCCAAGATGGGGGAGGCACTGGAAACACCATATATTTT.

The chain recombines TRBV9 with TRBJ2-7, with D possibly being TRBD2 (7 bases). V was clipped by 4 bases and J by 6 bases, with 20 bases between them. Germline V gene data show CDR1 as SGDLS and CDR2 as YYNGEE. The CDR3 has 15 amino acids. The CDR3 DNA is TGTGCCAGCAGCCCCGATGGGGGGGCCGTCTCCGAGCAGTACTTC. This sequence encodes CASSPDGGAVSEQYF.

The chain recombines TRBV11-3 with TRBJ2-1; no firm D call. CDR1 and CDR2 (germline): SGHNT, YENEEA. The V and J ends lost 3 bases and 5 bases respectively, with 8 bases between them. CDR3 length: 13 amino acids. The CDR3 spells CASSFNLDNEQFF. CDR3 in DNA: TGTGCCAGCAGCTTCAACTTGGACAATGAGCAGTTCTTC.

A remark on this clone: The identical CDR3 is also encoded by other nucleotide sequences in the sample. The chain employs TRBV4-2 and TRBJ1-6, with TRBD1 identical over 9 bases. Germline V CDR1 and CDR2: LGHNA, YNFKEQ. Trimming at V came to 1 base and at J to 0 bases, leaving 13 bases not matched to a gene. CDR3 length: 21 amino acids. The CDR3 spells CASSQALLDRGVSSYNSPLHF. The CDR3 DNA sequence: TGTGCCAGCAGCCAAGCTCTCCTGGACAGGGGAGTAAGCTCCTATAATTCACCCCTCCACTTT.

This CDR3 is CASSVDWIRENTEAFF. The CDR3 DNA is TGTGCCAGCAGCGTAGACTGGATCAGGGAGAACACTGAAGCTTTCTTT. The chain couples TRBV9 to TRBJ1-1, with TRBD1 as a possible D gene (5 bases). This CDR3 comprises 16 residues. V dropped 0 bases and J dropped 1 base, with 13 bases sitting between them. The germline V gene encodes CDR1 SGDLS and CDR2 YYNGEE.

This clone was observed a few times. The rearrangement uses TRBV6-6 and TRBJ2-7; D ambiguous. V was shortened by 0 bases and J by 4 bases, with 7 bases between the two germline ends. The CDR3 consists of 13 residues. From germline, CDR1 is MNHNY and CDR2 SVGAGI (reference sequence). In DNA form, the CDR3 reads TGTGCCAGCAGTTACTCGAGATCGTACGAGCAGTACTTC. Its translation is CASSYSRSYEQYF.

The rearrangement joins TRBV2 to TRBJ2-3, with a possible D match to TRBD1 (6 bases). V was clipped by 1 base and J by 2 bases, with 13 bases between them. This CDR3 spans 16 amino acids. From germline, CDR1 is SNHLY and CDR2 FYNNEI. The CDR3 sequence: CASSEGPGQTTDTQYF. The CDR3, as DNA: TGTGCCAGCAGTGAAGGCCCTGGACAGACCACAGATACGCAGTATTTT.

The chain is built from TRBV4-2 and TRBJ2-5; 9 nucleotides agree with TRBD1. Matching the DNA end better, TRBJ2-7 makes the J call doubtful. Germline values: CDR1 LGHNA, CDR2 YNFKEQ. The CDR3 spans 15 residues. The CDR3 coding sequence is TGTGCCAGCAGCCAATTAGGGACAGGGACGGACGAGCAGTACTTC. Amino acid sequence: CASSQLGTGTDEQYF.

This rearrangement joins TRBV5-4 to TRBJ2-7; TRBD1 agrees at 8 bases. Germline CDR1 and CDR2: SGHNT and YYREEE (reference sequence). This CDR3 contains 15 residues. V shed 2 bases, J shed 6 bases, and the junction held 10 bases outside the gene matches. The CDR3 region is CASSFGQGLPSEQYF. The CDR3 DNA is TGTGCCAGCAGCTTCGGACAGGGATTGCCTTCCGAGCAGTACTTC.

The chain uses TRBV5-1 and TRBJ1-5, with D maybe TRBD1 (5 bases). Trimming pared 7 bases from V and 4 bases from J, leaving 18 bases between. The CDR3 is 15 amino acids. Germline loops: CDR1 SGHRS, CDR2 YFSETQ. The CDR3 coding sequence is TGCGCCAGCCGTAAGGGGCCAGAGATTAATCAGCCCCAGCATTTT. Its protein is CASRKGPEINQPQHF.

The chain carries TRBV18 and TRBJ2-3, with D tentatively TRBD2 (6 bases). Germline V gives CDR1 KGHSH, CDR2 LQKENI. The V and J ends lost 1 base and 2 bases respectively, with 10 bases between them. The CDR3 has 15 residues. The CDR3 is CASSPQEGDTDTQYF. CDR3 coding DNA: TGTGCCAGCTCACCACAGGAGGGAGACACAGATACGCAGTATTTT.

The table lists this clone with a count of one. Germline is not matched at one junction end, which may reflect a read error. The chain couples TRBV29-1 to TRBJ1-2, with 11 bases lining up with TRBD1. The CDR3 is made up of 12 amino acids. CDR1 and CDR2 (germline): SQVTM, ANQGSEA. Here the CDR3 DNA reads TGCAGCGCTGGGACAGGGGGGGAGATCCTGTTCTTC. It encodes CSAGTGGEILFF.

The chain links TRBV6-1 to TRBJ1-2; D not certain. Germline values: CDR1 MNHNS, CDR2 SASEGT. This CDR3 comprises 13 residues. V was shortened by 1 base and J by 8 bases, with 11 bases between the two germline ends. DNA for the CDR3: TGTGCCAGCAGTGAAGTCGGAGGGCAGGGCTACACCTTC. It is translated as CASSEVGGQGYTF.